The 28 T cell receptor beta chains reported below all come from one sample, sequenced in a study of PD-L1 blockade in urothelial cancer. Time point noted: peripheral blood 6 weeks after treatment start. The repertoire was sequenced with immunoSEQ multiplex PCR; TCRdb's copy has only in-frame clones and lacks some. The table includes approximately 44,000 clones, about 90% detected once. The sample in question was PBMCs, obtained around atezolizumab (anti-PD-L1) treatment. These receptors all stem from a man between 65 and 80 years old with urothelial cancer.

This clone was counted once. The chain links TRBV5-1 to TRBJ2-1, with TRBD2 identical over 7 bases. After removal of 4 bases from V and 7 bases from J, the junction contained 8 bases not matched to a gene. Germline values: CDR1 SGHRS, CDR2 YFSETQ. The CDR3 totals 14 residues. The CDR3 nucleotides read TGCGCCAGCAGCCCAGCGGGGAATAGAAATGAGCAGTTCTTC. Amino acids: CASSPAGNRNEQFF.

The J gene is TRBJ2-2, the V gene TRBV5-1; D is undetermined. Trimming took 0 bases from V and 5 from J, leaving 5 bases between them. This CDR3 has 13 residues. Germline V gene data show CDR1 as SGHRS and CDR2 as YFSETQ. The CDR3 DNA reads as TGCGCCAGCAGCTTGGATCAGACCGGGGAGCTGTTTTTT. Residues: CASSLDQTGELFF.

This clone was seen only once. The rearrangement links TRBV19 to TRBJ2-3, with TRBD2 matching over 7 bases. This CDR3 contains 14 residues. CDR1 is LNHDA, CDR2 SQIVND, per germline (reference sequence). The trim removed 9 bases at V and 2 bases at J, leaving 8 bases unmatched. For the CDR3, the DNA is TGTGCCAGCCGGGACGGGAGGTTCACAGATACGCAGTATTTT. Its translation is CASRDGRFTDTQYF.

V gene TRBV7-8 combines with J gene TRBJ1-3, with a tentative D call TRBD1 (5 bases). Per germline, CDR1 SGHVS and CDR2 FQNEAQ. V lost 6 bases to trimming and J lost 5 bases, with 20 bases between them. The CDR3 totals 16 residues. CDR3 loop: CASSARAGRFRNTIYF. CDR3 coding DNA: TGTGCCAGCAGTGCAAGGGCGGGACGGTTTAGAAACACCATATATTTT. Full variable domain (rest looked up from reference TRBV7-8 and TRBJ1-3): GAGVSQSPRYKVAKRGQDVALRCDPISGHVSLFWYQQALGQGPEFLTYFQNEAQLDKSGLPSDRFFAERPEGSVSTLKIQRTQQEDSAVYLCASSARAGRFRNTIYFGEGSWLTVV.

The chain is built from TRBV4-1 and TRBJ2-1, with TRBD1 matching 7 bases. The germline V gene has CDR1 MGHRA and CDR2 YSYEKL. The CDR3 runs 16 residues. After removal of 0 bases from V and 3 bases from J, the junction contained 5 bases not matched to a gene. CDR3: CASSQEGRGYYNEQFF. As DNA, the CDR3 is TGCGCCAGCAGCCAAGAAGGCAGGGGGTACTACAATGAGCAGTTCTTC.

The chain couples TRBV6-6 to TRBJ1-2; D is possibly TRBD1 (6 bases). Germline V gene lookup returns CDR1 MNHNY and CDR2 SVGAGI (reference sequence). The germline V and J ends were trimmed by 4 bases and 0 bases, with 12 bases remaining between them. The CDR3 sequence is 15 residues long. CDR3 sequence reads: CASSSPGATNYGYTF. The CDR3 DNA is TGTGCCAGCAGTTCCCCAGGGGCGACTAACTATGGCTACACCTTC.

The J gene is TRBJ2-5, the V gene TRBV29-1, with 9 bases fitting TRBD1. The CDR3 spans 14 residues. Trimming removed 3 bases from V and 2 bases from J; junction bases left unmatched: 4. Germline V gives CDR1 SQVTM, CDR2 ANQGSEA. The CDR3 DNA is TGCAGCGTTGATTCGGACAGGGGTCAAGAGACCCAGTACTTC. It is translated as CSVDSDRGQETQYF. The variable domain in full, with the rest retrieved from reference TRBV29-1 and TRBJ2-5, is SAVISQKPSRDICQRGTSLTIQCQVDSQVTMMFWYRQQPGQSLTLIATANQGSEATYESGFVIDKFPISRPNLTFSTLTVSNMSPEDSSIYLCSVDSDRGQETQYFGPGTRLLVL.

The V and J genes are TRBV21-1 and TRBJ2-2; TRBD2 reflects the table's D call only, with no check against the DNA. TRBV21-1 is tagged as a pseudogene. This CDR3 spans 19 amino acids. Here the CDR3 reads CASSKRRTSGSSKAGELFF. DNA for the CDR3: TGTGCCAGCAGCAAACGCAGGACTAGCGGGAGTAGTAAAGCCGGGGAGCTGTTTTTT.

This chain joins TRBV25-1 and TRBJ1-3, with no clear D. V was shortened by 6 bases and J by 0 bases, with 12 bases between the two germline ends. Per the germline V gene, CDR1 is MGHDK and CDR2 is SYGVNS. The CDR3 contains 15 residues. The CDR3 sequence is CASRGSIVSGNTIYF. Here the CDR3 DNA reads TGTGCCAGCAGGGGCTCCATTGTCTCTGGAAACACCATATATTTT.

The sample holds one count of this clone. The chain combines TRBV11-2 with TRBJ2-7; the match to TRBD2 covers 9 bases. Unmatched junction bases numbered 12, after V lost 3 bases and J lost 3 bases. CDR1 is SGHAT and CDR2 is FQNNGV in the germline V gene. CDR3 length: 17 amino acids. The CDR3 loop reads CASSLPRVLAGHYEQYF. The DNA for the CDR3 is TGTGCCAGCAGCTTGCCCAGGGTTCTAGCGGGACACTACGAGCAGTACTTC.

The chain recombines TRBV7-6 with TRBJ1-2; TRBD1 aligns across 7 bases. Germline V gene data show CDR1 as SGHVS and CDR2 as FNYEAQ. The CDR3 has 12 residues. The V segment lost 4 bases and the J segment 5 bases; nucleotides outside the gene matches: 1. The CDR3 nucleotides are TGTGCCAGCAGCTCGACAGGGTATGGCTACACCTTC. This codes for CASSSTGYGYTF.

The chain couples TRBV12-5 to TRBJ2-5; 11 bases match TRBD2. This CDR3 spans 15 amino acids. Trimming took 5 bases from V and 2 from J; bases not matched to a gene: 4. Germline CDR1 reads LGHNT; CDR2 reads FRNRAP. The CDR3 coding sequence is TGTGCTAGTGGTCTGGGACTAGCGGAACAAGAGACCCAGTACTTC. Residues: CASGLGLAEQETQYF.

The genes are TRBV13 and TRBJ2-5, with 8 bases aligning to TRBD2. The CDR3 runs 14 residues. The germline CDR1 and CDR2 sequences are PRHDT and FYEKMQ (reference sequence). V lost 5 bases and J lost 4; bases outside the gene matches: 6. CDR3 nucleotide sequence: TGTGCCAGCAGCACCGGGACTAGGAGAGAGACCCAGTACTTC. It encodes CASSTGTRRETQYF.

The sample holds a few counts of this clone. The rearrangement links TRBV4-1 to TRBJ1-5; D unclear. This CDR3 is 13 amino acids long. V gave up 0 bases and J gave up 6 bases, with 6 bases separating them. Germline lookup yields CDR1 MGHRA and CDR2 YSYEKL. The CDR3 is CASSQDEAQPQHF. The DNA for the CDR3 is TGCGCCAGCAGCCAAGATGAAGCTCAGCCCCAGCATTTT.

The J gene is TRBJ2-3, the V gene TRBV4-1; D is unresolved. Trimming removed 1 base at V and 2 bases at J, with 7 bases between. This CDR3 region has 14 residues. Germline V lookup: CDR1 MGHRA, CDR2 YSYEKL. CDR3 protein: CASSQVLTTDTQYF. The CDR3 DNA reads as TGCGCCAGCAGCCAAGTACTCACCACAGATACGCAGTATTTT.

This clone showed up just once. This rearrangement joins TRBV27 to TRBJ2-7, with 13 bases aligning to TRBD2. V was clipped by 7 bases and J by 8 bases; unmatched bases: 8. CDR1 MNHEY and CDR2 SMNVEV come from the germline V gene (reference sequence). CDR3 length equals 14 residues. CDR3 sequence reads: CASMVSGLAGKQYF. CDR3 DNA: TGTGCCAGCATGGTCTCGGGACTAGCGGGGAAGCAGTACTTC.

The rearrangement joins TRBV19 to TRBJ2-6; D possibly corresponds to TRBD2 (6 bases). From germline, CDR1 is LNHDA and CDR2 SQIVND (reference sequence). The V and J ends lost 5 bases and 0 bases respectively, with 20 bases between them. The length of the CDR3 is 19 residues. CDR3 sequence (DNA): TGTGCCAGTAGTTTATATATGAGGGGACTGAGCTCTGGGGCCAACGTCCTGACTTTC. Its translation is CASSLYMRGLSSGANVLTF.

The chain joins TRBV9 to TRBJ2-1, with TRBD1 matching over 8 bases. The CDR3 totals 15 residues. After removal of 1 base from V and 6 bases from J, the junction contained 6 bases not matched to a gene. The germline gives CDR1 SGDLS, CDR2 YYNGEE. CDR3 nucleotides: TGTGCCAGCAGCGTACTGTTACAGGGGGGCAATGAGCAGTTCTTC. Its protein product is CASSVLLQGGNEQFF.

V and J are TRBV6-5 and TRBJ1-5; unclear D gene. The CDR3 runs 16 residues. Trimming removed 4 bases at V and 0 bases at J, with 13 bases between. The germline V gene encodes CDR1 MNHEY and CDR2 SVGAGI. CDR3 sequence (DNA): TGTGCCAGCAGTTCCATGGCCCAGGCTAGCAATCAGCCCCAGCATTTT. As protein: CASSSMAQASNQPQHF.

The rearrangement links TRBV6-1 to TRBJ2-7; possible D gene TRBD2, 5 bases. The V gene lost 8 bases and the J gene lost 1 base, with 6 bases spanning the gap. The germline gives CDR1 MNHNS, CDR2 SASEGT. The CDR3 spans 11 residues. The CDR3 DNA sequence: TGTGCCAGCTCGGGGTCCTACGAGCAGTACTTC. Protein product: CASSGSYEQYF.

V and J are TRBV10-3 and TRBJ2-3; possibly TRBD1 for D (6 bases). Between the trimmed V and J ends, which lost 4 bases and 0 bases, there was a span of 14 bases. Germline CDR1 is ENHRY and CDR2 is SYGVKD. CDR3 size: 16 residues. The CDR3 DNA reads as TGTGCCATCAGTGTATATCGAGGGGGTAGCACAGATACGCAGTATTTT. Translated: CAISVYRGGSTDTQYF.

In nucleotides, the CDR3 is TGTGCCAGCAGCGGGACACGTTACAGGTCGAATGAGCAGTTCTTC. This translates into CASSGTRYRSNEQFF. V and J are TRBV6-5 and TRBJ2-1; maybe TRBD1 (6 bases). Germline CDR1 MNHEY, CDR2 SVGAGI. The V gene lost 6 bases and the J gene lost 7 bases, with 19 bases spanning the gap. The CDR3 contains 15 residues.

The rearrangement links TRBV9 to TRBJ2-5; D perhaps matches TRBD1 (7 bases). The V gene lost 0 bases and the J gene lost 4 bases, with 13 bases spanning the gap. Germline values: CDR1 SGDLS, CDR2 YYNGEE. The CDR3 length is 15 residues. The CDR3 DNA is TGTGCCAGCAGCGTAGTGGGCCAGGGGGGAGAGACCCAGTACTTC. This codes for CASSVVGQGGETQYF.

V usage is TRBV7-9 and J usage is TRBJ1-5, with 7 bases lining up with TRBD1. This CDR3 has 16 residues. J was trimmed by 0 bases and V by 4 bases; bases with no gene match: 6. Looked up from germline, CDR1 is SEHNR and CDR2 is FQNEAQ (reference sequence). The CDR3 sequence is CASSSGTDLSNQPQHF. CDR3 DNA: TGTGCCAGCAGCTCCGGGACAGACCTTAGCAATCAGCCCCAGCATTTT.

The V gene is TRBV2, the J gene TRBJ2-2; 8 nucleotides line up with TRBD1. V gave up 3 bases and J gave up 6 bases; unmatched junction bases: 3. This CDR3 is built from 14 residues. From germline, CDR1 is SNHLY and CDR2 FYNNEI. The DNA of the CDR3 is TGTGCCAGCAGTGAGCAGGGGGCCCCCGGGGAGCTGTTTTTT. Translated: CASSEQGAPGELFF. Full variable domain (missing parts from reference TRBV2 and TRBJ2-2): EPEVTQTPSHQVTQMGQEVILRCVPISNHLYFYWYRQILGQKVEFLVSFYNNEISEKSEIFDDQFSVERPDGSNFTLKIRSTKLEDSAMYFCASSEQGAPGELFFGEGSRLTVL.

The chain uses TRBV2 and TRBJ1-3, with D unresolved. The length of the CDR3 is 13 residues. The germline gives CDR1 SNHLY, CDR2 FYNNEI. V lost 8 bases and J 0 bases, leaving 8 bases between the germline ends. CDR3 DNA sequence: TGTGCCAGCTCACGGTTCTCTGGAAACACCATATATTTT. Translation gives CASSRFSGNTIYF. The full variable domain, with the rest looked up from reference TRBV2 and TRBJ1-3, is EPEVTQTPSHQVTQMGQEVILRCVPISNHLYFYWYRQILGQKVEFLVSFYNNEISEKSEIFDDQFSVERPDGSNFTLKIRSTKLEDSAMYFCASSRFSGNTIYFGEGSWLTVV.

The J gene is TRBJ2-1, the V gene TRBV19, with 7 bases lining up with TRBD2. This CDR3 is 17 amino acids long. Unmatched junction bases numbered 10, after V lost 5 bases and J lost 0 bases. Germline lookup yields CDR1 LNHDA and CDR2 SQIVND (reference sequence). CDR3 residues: CASSPRVGGSSYNEQFF. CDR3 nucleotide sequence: TGTGCCAGTAGTCCCCGGGTTGGCGGGAGCTCCTACAATGAGCAGTTCTTC.

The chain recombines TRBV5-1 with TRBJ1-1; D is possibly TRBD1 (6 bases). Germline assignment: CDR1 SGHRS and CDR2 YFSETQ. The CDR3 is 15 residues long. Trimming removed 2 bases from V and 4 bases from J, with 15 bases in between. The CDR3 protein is CASSFIQGQGTEAFF. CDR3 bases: TGCGCCAGCAGCTTTATACAGGGACAAGGCACTGAAGCTTTCTTT. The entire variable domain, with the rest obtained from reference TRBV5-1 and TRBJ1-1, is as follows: KAGVTQTPRYLIKTRGQQVTLSCSPISGHRSVSWYQQTPGQGLQFLFEYFSETQRNKGNFPGRFSGRQFSNSRSEMNVSTLELGDSALYLCASSFIQGQGTEAFFGQGTRLTVV.